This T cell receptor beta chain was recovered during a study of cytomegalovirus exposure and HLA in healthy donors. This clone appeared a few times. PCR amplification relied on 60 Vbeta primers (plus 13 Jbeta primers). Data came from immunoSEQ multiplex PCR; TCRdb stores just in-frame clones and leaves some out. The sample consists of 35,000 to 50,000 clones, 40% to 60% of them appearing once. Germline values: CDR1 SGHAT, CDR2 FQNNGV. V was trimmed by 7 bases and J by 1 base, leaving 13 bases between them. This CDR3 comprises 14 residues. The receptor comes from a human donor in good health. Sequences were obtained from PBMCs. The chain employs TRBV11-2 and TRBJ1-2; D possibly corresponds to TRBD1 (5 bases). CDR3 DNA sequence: TGTGCCAGCACTATAGGGGCCGATAACTATGGCTACACCTTC. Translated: CASTIGADNYGYTF.